This T cell receptor (beta chain) came from a study of CD8+ T cells in alopecia areata. General observations from the study: Having one nonresponder leaves uncertain how baseline CD8+ expansion relates to response. It was observed that many expanded lesional clones persisted in scalp and blood during tofacitinib. Normal scalp showed lower clonality than lesional scalp, especially alopecia totalis/universalis.

With respect to this clone: Its cognate antigen is unknown.

In each case, RNA was isolated and then reverse transcribed into cDNA as the sequencing template. The data were produced by immunoSEQ multiplex PCR, yet TCRdb's version contains in-frame clones alone and is incomplete. The data contain 130,000 or so clones, around 87% of them singletons. Stated treatment: oral pan-JAK inhibitor, 5-10 mg twice daily. Lesional scalp punch biopsies and peripheral blood came from alopecia areata patients. This receptor was identified in a human donor with alopecia areata. The sequencing here drew on CD8+ T cells sorted from blood, taken at week 4, from a patient treated with tofacitinib.

The CDR3 is CASRGSYNEQFF. CDR3 DNA: TGTGCCAGTAGGGGCAGTTACAATGAGCAGTTCTTC. This sequence joins TRBV19 and TRBJ2-1; D unclear. Germline V gives CDR1 LNHDA, CDR2 SQIVND (reference sequence). The CDR3 contains 12 residues. Between the trimmed V and J ends, which lost 6 bases and 4 bases, there was a span of 7 bases.